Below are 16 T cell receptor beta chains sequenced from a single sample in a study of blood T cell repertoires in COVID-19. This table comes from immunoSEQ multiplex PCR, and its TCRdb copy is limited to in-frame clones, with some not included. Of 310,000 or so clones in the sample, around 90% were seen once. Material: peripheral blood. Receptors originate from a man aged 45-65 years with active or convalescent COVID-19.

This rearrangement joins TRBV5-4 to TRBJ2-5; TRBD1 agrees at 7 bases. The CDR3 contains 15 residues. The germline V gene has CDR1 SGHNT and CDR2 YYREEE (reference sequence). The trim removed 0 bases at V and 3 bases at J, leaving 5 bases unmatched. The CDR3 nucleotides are TGTGCCAGCAGCTTGGCCGGGACAGCTAAAGAGACCCAGTACTTC. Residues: CASSLAGTAKETQYF.

CDR3: CASSQESQGSYEQYF. The CDR3 nucleotides are TGTGCCAGCAGCCAAGAAAGCCAGGGATCCTACGAGCAGTACTTC. The chain joins TRBV4-2 to TRBJ2-7, with a weak D call TRBD1 (5 bases). V was clipped by 0 bases and J by 1 base, with 10 bases between them. The CDR3 length is 15 residues. Per the germline V gene, CDR1 is LGHNA and CDR2 is YNFKEQ.

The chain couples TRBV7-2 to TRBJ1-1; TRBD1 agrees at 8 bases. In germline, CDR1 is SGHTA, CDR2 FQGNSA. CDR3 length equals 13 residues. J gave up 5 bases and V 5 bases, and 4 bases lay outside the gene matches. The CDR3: CASSRGQGTEAFF. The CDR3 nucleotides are TGTGCCAGCAGCCGTGGACAGGGAACTGAAGCTTTCTTT.

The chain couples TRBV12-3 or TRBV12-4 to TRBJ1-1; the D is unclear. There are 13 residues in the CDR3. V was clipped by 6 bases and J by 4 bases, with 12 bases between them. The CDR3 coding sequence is TGTGCCAGCAGCCCCGGGGTAAGCACTGAAGCTTTCTTT. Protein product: CASSPGVSTEAFF.

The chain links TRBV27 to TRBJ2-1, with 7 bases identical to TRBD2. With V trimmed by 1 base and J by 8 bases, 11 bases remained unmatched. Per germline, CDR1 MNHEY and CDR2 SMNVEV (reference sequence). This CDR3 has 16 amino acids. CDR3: CASSLYASQRGYEQFF. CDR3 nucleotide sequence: TGTGCCAGCAGTTTATACGCGAGTCAGCGGGGCTATGAGCAGTTCTTC.

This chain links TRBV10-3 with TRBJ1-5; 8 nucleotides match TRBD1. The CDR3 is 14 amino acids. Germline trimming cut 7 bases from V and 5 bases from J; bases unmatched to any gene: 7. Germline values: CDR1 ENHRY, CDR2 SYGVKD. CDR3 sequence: CAINPGGRDQPQHF. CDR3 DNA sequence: TGTGCCATCAACCCAGGGGGCCGCGATCAGCCCCAGCATTTT.

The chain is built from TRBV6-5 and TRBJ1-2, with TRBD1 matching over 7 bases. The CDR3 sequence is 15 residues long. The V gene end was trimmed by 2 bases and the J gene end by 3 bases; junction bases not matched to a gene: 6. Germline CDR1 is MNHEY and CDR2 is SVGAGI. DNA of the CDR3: TGTGCCAGCAGTTACCCGCTACAGGGGTACTATGGCTACACCTTC. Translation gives CASSYPLQGYYGYTF.

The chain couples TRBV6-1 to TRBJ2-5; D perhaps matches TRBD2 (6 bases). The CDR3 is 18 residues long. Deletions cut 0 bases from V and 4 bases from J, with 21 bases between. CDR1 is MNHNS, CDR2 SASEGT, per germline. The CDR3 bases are TGTGCCAGCAGTGAAGCTCGGGGGATGAGGGTCGTAGGAGAGACCCAGTACTTC. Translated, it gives CASSEARGMRVVGETQYF.

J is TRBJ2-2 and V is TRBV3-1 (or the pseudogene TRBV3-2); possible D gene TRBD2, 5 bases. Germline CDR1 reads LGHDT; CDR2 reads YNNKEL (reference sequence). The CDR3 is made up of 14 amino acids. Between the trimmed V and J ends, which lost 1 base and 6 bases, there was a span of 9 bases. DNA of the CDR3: TGTGCCAGCAGCCAAGGATGGGGAGCCGGGGAGCTGTTTTTT. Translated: CASSQGWGAGELFF.

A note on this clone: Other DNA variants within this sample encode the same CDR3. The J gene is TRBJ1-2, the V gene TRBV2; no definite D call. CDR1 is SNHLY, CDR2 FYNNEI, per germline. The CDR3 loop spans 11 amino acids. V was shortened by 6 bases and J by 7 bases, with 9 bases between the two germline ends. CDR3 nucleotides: TGTGCCAGCAGCCCCCGGGGTGGCTACACCTTC. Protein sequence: CASSPRGGYTF.

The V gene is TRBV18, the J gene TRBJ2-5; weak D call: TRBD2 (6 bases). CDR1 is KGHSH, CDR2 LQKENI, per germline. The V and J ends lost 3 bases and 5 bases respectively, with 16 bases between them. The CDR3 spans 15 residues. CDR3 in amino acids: CASSPEGLDMETQYF. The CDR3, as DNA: TGTGCCAGCTCACCGGAGGGACTTGATATGGAGACCCAGTACTTC.

CDR3: CASSLFADSPLHF. CDR3 bases: TGCGCCAGCAGCTTGTTCGCGGATTCACCCCTCCACTTT. The V call is TRBV5-1, the J call TRBJ1-6; D is ambiguous. Germline-derived CDR1 and CDR2 are SGHRS and YFSETQ. V was cut by 1 base and J by 8 bases, with 7 bases left in between. The CDR3 is made up of 13 amino acids.

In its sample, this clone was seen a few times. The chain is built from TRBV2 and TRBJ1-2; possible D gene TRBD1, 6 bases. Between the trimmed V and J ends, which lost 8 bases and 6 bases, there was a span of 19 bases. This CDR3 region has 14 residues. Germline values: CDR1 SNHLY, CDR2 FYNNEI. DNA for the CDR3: TGTGCCAGCGCCCTTCGACAGGCATGGAATGGCTACACCTTC. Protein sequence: CASALRQAWNGYTF. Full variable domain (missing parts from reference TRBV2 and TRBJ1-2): EPEVTQTPSHQVTQMGQEVILRCVPISNHLYFYWYRQILGQKVEFLVSFYNNEISEKSEIFDDQFSVERPDGSNFTLKIRSTKLEDSAMYFCASALRQAWNGYTFGSGTRLTVV.

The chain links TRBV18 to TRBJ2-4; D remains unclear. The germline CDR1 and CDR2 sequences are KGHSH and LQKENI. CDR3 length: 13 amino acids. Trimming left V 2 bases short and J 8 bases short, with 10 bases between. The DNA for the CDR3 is TGTGCCAGCTCACCAGGAGTTAATGACATTCAGTACTTC. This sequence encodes CASSPGVNDIQYF.

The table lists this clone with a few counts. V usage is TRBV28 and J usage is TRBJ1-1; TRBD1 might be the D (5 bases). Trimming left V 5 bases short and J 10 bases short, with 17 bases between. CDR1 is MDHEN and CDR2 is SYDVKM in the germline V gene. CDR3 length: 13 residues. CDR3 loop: CASSLGSEGRAFF. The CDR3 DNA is TGTGCCAGCAGTCTTGGTTCGGAGGGACGAGCTTTCTTT.

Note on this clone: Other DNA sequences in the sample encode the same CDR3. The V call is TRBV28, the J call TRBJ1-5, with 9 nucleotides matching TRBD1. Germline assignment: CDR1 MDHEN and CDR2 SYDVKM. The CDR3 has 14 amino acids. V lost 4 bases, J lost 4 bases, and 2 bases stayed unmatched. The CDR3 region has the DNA TGTGCCAGCAGTTCCGGACAGGGGAATCAGCCCCAGCATTTT. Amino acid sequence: CASSSGQGNQPQHF.